This TCR beta chain was recorded in a study of Tregs in tolerant kidney transplant recipients (dated by TCRdb to between 2018 and 2021). Study-level background: The study applied TCRbeta sequencing to find donor-specific regulatory T cells before combined kidney and bone marrow transplantation and then followed those same cells after transplant.

Related donors were used in the transplants with nonmyeloablative bone marrow transplantation, and mixed chimerism was transient in the human trials. Unstimulated Tregs (CD4+CD25+CD127-), CD4+ non-Tregs (CD4+CD25-), CD4 and CD8 cells were FACS-sorted from thawed PBMCs. The patients were a few recipients of combined kidney and bone marrow transplants from the ITN036ST trial, and samples were available only from these trial subjects. Healthy control blood was processed to PBMCs with a Ficoll density gradient and then cryopreserved, whereas patient PBMCs were collected both before and after transplant. As concerns this clone: No cognate antigen has been identified for it. No much larger clone is present one base from it, and per-base qualities are unavailable.

The germline V gene sets CDR1 to SGHVS and CDR2 to FQNEAQ. V is cut back by 3 bases and J by 5 bases, with 4 bases in the junction unmatched. Measured from the cysteine to the phenylalanine, the CDR3 is 14 residues long. The DNA shown is the 42-base CDR3, in frame from base 1. Study-level results and caveats: Expanding Tregs with activated donor B cells appeared to identify the most biologically relevant and donor-specific TCRbeta repertoire. Donor-specific Treg expansion was found to exceed global Treg expansion in tolerant patients, suggesting antigen-driven rather than nonspecific expansion. The study was limited by small patient numbers, and the findings need validation in larger populations and under other immunosuppression protocols. Although technical replication error seemed to be minimal, the question of biological reproducibility was not addressed directly. For some patients, the PCR primers changed as time went on, which meant samples from those patients could not be compared with one another at the nucleotide level.

For TCRbeta CDR3 sequencing, genomic DNA was extracted from sorted cells using the QIAGEN DNeasy Blood and Tissue Kit. High-throughput TCRbeta CDR3 sequencing was carried out commercially through immunoSEQ, with PCR amplification with bias correction and internal controls included. The original pipeline was this. Unique productive TCRbeta sequences were defined by CDR3 nucleotide sequence where primers matched, otherwise by CDR3 amino acid sequence with Vbeta and Jbeta genes. To correct for sorting error, sequences found in more than one sorted population at a frequency ratio of 2:1 or less were discarded, and the remaining shared sequences were assigned to the population with the higher frequency. Donor-reactive sequences were defined as at least 5-fold expanded in CFSE-low cells versus unstimulated cells, with frequency of at least 0.01% in CFSE-low cells. Jensen-Shannon divergence calculated on the top 100 TCRbeta sequences ranked by frequency was used to measure repertoire divergence. For any sample with multiple sequencing runs, sorting error was corrected in each run separately before the runs were pooled. The table was pulled from immuneACCESS by TCRdb, which kept in-frame rearrangements only. Such tables lose some clones; where checked, under half of the loss comes from unresolved V genes, and the rest has no known cause. D and trimming come from the DNA, and the V and J calls and clone size come from that table. The sample includes tens of thousands of clones, with 75% to 95% observed a single time. In total, the top ten clones hold more than 1.5% of the sample.

The TCR sequence derives from a human patient who received a combined kidney and bone marrow transplant. Some T cells present after a transplant may be cells of the graft donor. The material sequenced was CD4+ T cells from blood (PBMCs), taken 24 months after the transplant. The chain uses TRBV7-8 and TRBJ1-5; 7 bases in the middle match TRBD1. DNA sequence: TGTGCCAGCAGCTTCCAGGGGGGCTATCAGCCCCAGCATTTT. Translated, it reads CASSFQGGYQPQHF.